The 25 T cell receptor beta chains given below trace back to one sample, sequenced in a study of cytomegalovirus exposure and HLA in healthy donors. Researchers ran the PCR with 60 Vbeta and 13 Jbeta primers. Using immunoSEQ multiplex PCR, the repertoire was profiled, and TCRdb retains in-frame clones only, with some absent. The sample has 90,000 or so clones, 75% to 85% seen once. Specimen: PBMCs. These receptors came from a man aged 25-45 years in good health and CMV-seropositive.

This sequence joins TRBV25-1 and TRBJ2-2; possible D gene TRBD2, 6 bases. Germline V lookup: CDR1 MGHDK, CDR2 SYGVNS. The ends were cut back, 6 bases at V and 1 base at J, with 15 bases in the middle. The CDR3 is 16 residues long. CDR3 region: CASRPPGLQNTGELFF. CDR3 DNA sequence: TGTGCCAGCAGGCCCCCTGGACTACAGAACACCGGGGAGCTGTTTTTT.

The V gene is TRBV18, the J gene TRBJ1-2; 7 bases line up with TRBD1. V dropped 0 bases and J dropped 2; count of bases not matched to a gene: 3. The germline CDR1 and CDR2 sequences are KGHSH and LQKENI. The CDR3 has 15 residues. CDR3 residues: CASSPPTQGNYGYTF. CDR3 nucleotide sequence: TGTGCCAGCTCACCACCGACACAGGGGAACTATGGCTACACCTTC.

The chain joins TRBV7-2 to TRBJ1-5; D might be TRBD1 (5 bases). Trimming took off 5 bases at V and 3 bases at J, with 11 bases between the two ends. From germline, CDR1 is SGHTA and CDR2 FQGNSA. CDR3 size: 14 residues. The CDR3 sequence: CASSLTAFNQPQHF. CDR3 DNA sequence: TGTGCCAGCAGCCTGACAGCCTTCAATCAGCCCCAGCATTTT.

The chain combines TRBV10-3 with TRBJ1-1; 7 bases match TRBD1. The V segment lost 6 bases and the J segment 3 bases; nucleotides outside the gene matches: 10. The germline gives CDR1 ENHRY, CDR2 SYGVKD. The length of the CDR3 is 15 residues. CDR3 in DNA: TGTGCCATCAGGGGTGGACAGGAGCTTTACACTGAAGCTTTCTTT. It yields the protein CAIRGGQELYTEAFF.

This chain links TRBV6-1 with TRBJ2-1; the match to TRBD2 covers 10 bases. The CDR3 consists of 14 residues. Trimming took 7 bases from V and 7 from J; bases not matched to a gene: 7. Germline CDR1 reads MNHNS; CDR2 reads SASEGT. CDR3 residues: CASIVAGGRNEQFF. CDR3 bases: TGTGCCAGCATTGTAGCGGGAGGTCGGAATGAGCAGTTCTTC.

J is TRBJ2-7 and V is TRBV25-1, with 9 positions matching TRBD1. J gave up 2 bases and V 4 bases, and 3 bases lay outside the gene matches. The germline V gene has CDR1 MGHDK and CDR2 SYGVNS. CDR3 length equals 14 residues. The DNA of the CDR3 is TGTGCCAGCAGTGGGACAGGGGCGGCCTACGAGCAGTACTTC. This gives the protein CASSGTGAAYEQYF.

The V and J genes are TRBV5-4 and TRBJ2-6; D might be TRBD2 (5 bases). From germline, CDR1 is SGHNT and CDR2 YYREEE (reference sequence). V gave up 0 bases and J gave up 2 bases, with 9 bases separating them. The CDR3 length is 16 residues. The CDR3 DNA is TGTGCCAGCAGCTTGGGCCGGGGTCCTGGGGCCAACGTCCTGACTTTC. Encoded protein: CASSLGRGPGANVLTF.

The genes are TRBV9 and TRBJ2-1, with 9 bases fitting TRBD1. V lost 3 bases, J lost 14 bases, and 12 bases stayed unmatched. The CDR3 is 14 residues long. Germline V gene sequence: CDR1 SGDLS, CDR2 YYNGEE. CDR3 protein: CASSALSSGTGKFF. The CDR3 DNA reads TGTGCCAGCAGCGCACTCTCATCCGGGACAGGGAAGTTCTTC.

The chain uses TRBV7-2 and TRBJ2-7; 10 bases match TRBD1. The CDR3 length is 15 residues. Germline V gene data show CDR1 as SGHTA and CDR2 as FQGNSA. V trimming: 5 bases; J trimming: 5 bases; junction bases outside the gene matches: 9. DNA of the CDR3: TGTGCCAGCAGCCTCACGGGACAGGGGAGAAACGAGCAGTACTTC. Encoded protein: CASSLTGQGRNEQYF.

In its sample, this clone was seen a few times. The chain couples TRBV7-9 to TRBJ1-5; D is unresolved. This CDR3 region has 12 residues. The V end was cut by 3 bases, the J end by 5 bases, with 5 bases between. Looked up from germline, CDR1 is SEHNR and CDR2 is FQNEAQ (reference sequence). The CDR3 DNA reads TGTGCCAGCAGCTTGGGCGATCAGCCCCAGCATTTT. Its translation: CASSLGDQPQHF.

The chain joins TRBV7-2 to TRBJ1-4; perhaps TRBD1 as D (6 bases). Looked up from germline, CDR1 is SGHTA and CDR2 is FQGNSA. The CDR3 spans 15 residues. V was shortened by 2 bases and J by 1 base, with 8 bases between the two germline ends. The CDR3 nucleotides are TGTGCCAGCAGCTTAACAGGGCGAACTAATGAAAAACTGTTTTTT. Translating it yields CASSLTGRTNEKLFF.

The CDR3 nucleotides read TGTGCCAGCAGTTTAAGCTGGGCCTCCTACGAGCAGTACTTC. Amino acid sequence: CASSLSWASYEQYF. The V call is TRBV27, the J call TRBJ2-7, with D uncertain. The length of the CDR3 is 14 residues. Per the germline V gene, CDR1 is MNHEY and CDR2 is SMNVEV (reference sequence). The germline V and J ends were trimmed by 2 bases and 0 bases, with 8 bases remaining between them.

Here the CDR3 reads CATSIVTGDTEAFF. Here the CDR3 DNA reads TGTGCCACCTCGATAGTGACAGGGGATACTGAAGCTTTCTTT. This rearrangement joins TRBV6-1 to TRBJ1-1; 8 nucleotides agree with TRBD1. V lost 10 bases and J lost 5; bases outside the gene matches: 12. Germline values: CDR1 MNHNS, CDR2 SASEGT. The CDR3 has 14 amino acids.

The V gene is TRBV5-1, the J gene TRBJ1-2; the match to TRBD1 covers 7 bases. The V segment lost 4 bases and the J segment 1 base; nucleotides outside the gene matches: 7. The CDR3 runs to 15 residues. Germline V gene lookup returns CDR1 SGHRS and CDR2 YFSETQ. The CDR3 is CASSGGDRLNYGYTF. As DNA, the CDR3 is TGCGCCAGCAGCGGAGGGGACAGACTTAACTATGGCTACACCTTC.

This clone was picked up one time. The rearrangement uses TRBV29-1 and TRBJ1-2; tentative D call: TRBD1 (5 bases). Germline V gives CDR1 SQVTM, CDR2 ANQGSEA. The CDR3 is 13 residues long. The ends were cut back, 4 bases at V and 7 bases at J, with 16 bases in the middle. The CDR3 nucleotides are TGCAGCGTTGTGGCAGGGCGTGTCGGTGGCTACACCTTC. Translated: CSVVAGRVGGYTF.

This clone was detected a few times. The CDR3 sequence: CSVLGTSGATGELFF. For the CDR3, the DNA is TGCAGCGTTTTAGGGACTAGCGGGGCCACCGGGGAGCTGTTTTTT. The V call is TRBV29-1, the J call TRBJ2-2, with TRBD2 matching 13 bases. Germline CDR1 SQVTM, CDR2 ANQGSEA. J gave up 4 bases and V 5 bases, and 4 bases lay outside the gene matches. The CDR3 loop spans 15 amino acids.

The chain joins TRBV6-1 to TRBJ1-5; 8 bases agree with TRBD1. Germline loops: CDR1 MNHNS, CDR2 SASEGT. Trimming at V came to 2 bases and at J to 7 bases, leaving 4 bases not matched to a gene. The CDR3 sequence is 14 residues long. The CDR3 is CASSELQGAQPQHF. CDR3 nucleotides: TGTGCCAGCAGTGAACTTCAGGGGGCCCAGCCCCAGCATTTT.

The rearrangement uses TRBV5-1 and TRBJ1-4; D uncertain. The CDR3 length is 15 residues. The V end lost 1 base, the J end lost 8 bases, and 15 bases lay between the germline ends. In germline, CDR1 is SGHRS, CDR2 YFSETQ. DNA for the CDR3: TGCGCCAGCAGCTTGTTCGCGGGTCTGGCCGAAAAACTGTTTTTT. Translated, it gives CASSLFAGLAEKLFF.

This chain uses TRBV7-2 with TRBJ1-5; D might be TRBD1 (5 bases). Germline V gene sequence: CDR1 SGHTA, CDR2 FQGNSA. Trimming cost V 4 bases and J 7 bases, with 11 bases left between them. The CDR3 has 13 amino acids. The CDR3 loop reads CASSSGGRQPQHF. CDR3 nucleotide sequence: TGTGCCAGCAGCTCGGGGGGGAGGCAGCCCCAGCATTTT.

The chain joins TRBV4-2 to TRBJ2-5; TRBD2 matches at 8 bases. V shed 0 bases, J shed 4 bases, and the junction held 10 bases outside the gene matches. Germline values: CDR1 LGHNA, CDR2 YNFKEQ. The CDR3 contains 17 residues. CDR3 region: CASSQDGTRWAAETQYF. The CDR3 bases are TGTGCCAGCAGCCAAGACGGGACTAGATGGGCTGCAGAGACCCAGTACTTC.

The chain combines TRBV14 with TRBJ2-1; the match to TRBD1 covers 12 bases. Germline V gene data show CDR1 as SGHDN and CDR2 as FVKESK. CDR3 length: 17 amino acids. The junction had 14 bases not matched to a gene; V was cut back by 5 bases and J by 9 bases. The CDR3: CASSKTPGTGGKTEQFF. CDR3 nucleotide sequence: TGTGCCAGCAGCAAAACACCCGGGACAGGGGGCAAGACTGAGCAGTTCTTC.

The chain joins TRBV5-1 to TRBJ2-1, with 9 bases identical to TRBD2. In germline, CDR1 is SGHRS, CDR2 YFSETQ. The CDR3 totals 15 residues. J was trimmed by 7 bases and V by 4 bases; bases with no gene match: 9. The CDR3: CASSRLAGEGNEQFF. Written as DNA, the CDR3 is TGCGCCAGCAGCAGGTTAGCGGGAGAAGGTAATGAGCAGTTCTTC.

The V gene is TRBV30, the J gene TRBJ1-5, with D perhaps TRBD1 (5 bases). V lost 1 base and J lost 4, with 11 bases in between. Germline assignment: CDR1 GTSNPN and CDR2 SVGIG (reference sequence). This CDR3 comprises 14 residues. CDR3 bases: TGTGCCTGGAGTGATGGGACTAAGAATCAGCCCCAGCATTTT. Encoded protein: CAWSDGTKNQPQHF.

This clone was recorded a few times. V and J are TRBV4-1 and TRBJ2-7; TRBD2 is a possible D gene (6 bases). The ends were cut back, 1 base at V and 3 bases at J, with 16 bases in the middle. CDR3 length: 16 amino acids. From germline, CDR1 is MGHRA and CDR2 YSYEKL. CDR3 nucleotide sequence: TGCGCCAGCAGCCAAGTGTTAAGGGACTGGGACTACGAGCAGTACTTC. Translated, it gives CASSQVLRDWDYEQYF.

V gene TRBV11-2 combines with J gene TRBJ1-1, with D uncertain. Germline lookup yields CDR1 SGHAT and CDR2 FQNNGV. The CDR3 has 15 residues. The ends were cut back, 0 bases at V and 5 bases at J, with 13 bases in the middle. CDR3: CASSLDFAGPTEAFF. CDR3 sequence (DNA): TGTGCCAGCAGCTTAGATTTCGCAGGTCCTACTGAAGCTTTCTTT.